Following are 28 T cell receptor beta chains from one sample sequenced in a study of CD8+ T cells in alopecia areata. cDNA serving as the sequencing template came from extracted, reverse transcribed RNA. Assay used: immunoSEQ multiplex PCR; TCRdb lists only in-frame clones, some missing. The sample holds around 270,000 clones, 58% seen once. Regarding treatment: oral pan-JAK inhibitor, 5-10 mg twice daily. The material was CD4+ T cells sorted from blood, obtained at week 24, from a patient treated with tofacitinib. The receptors stem from a human donor with alopecia areata.

The rearrangement links TRBV29-1 to TRBJ2-7; D tentatively fits TRBD1 or TRBD2 (5 bases each). The CDR3 consists of 13 residues. V was pared by 5 bases and J by 7 bases, with 18 bases between. Germline V gives CDR1 SQVTM, CDR2 ANQGSEA. CDR3 protein: CSVSSGPLPEQYF. The CDR3 DNA follows: TGCAGCGTTTCCTCGGGACCTTTACCAGAGCAGTACTTC.

V is TRBV7-9 and J is TRBJ1-5; a possible D gene is TRBD1 (6 bases). The CDR3 spans 13 residues. CDR1 and CDR2 (germline): SEHNR, FQNEAQ (reference sequence). V was clipped by 2 bases and J by 8 bases, with 10 bases between them. CDR3 in DNA: TGTGCCAGCAGCTTAACAGGGCCGGAGCCCCAGCATTTT. Its translation: CASSLTGPEPQHF. The full variable domain, rest sourced from reference TRBV7-9 and TRBJ1-5, is DTGVSQNPRHKITKRGQNVTFRCDPISEHNRLYWYRQTLGQGPEFLTYFQNEAQLEKSRLLSDRFSAERPKGSFSTLEIQRTEQGDSAMYLCASSLTGPEPQHFGDGTRLSIL.

The chain joins TRBV5-1 to TRBJ2-7; 11 bases agree with TRBD2. This CDR3 is built from 15 residues. Germline trimming cut 0 bases from V and 3 bases from J; bases unmatched to any gene: 2. CDR1 and CDR2 (germline): SGHRS, YFSETQ. The DNA of the CDR3 is TGCGCCAGCAGCTTGGGAGGACTAGCGGGCTACGAGCAGTACTTC. Translation: CASSLGGLAGYEQYF.

The chain combines TRBV14 with TRBJ2-7; TRBD2 matches at 7 bases. The germline gives CDR1 SGHDN, CDR2 FVKESK. The CDR3 has 13 residues. Trimming took 4 bases from V and 2 from J; bases not matched to a gene: 2. Written as DNA, the CDR3 is TGTGCCAGCAGCCTGGGACTAACCTACGAGCAGTACTTC. Protein sequence: CASSLGLTYEQYF.

The rearrangement links TRBV25-1 to TRBJ2-5, with 7 bases fitting TRBD1. CDR1 is MGHDK and CDR2 is SYGVNS in the germline V gene. V shed 3 bases and J 4 bases; nucleotides not matched to a gene: 8. The CDR3 loop spans 15 amino acids. CDR3 bases: TGTGCCAGCAGTGACCCTCTAGGGGGCGGAGAGACCCAGTACTTC. Translated, it gives CASSDPLGGGETQYF. Filled out from reference TRBV25-1 and TRBJ2-5, the complete variable domain reads EADIYQTPRYLVIGTGKKITLECSQTMGHDKMYWYQQDPGMELHLIHYSYGVNSTEKGDLSSESTVSRIRTEHFPLTLESARPSHTSQYLCASSDPLGGGETQYFGPGTRLLVL.

The chain has TRBV30 and TRBJ2-6; D gene unclear. The CDR3 loop spans 17 amino acids. CDR1 and CDR2 from the germline V gene are GTSNPN and SVGIG (reference sequence). The V end was cut by 2 bases, the J end by 0 bases, with 14 bases between. The CDR3 bases are TGTGCCTGGAGTTCTAGGCGGCTCCCCTCTGGGGCCAACGTCCTGACTTTC. It specifies CAWSSRRLPSGANVLTF.

The rearrangement links TRBV5-1 to TRBJ2-5, with D tentatively TRBD1 (5 bases). The CDR3 spans 12 residues. Trimming took off 4 bases at V and 2 bases at J, with 6 bases between the two ends. Germline values: CDR1 SGHRS, CDR2 YFSETQ. CDR3 bases: TGCGCCAGCAGCAGGACACAAGAGACCCAGTACTTC. It is translated as CASSRTQETQYF.

The chain employs TRBV18 and TRBJ2-5; no definite D call. Trimming removed 2 bases at V and 1 base at J, with 11 bases between. Per germline, CDR1 KGHSH and CDR2 LQKENI. The CDR3 totals 15 residues. CDR3 loop: CASSPVPGSQETQYF. CDR3 DNA: TGTGCCAGCTCACCAGTTCCGGGCTCCCAAGAGACCCAGTACTTC.

The count of this clone is one. The chain joins TRBV29-1 to TRBJ2-7, with a possible D match to TRBD1 (7 bases). In germline, CDR1 is SQVTM, CDR2 ANQGSEA. This CDR3 is built from 13 residues. Trimming took off 5 bases at V and 2 bases at J, with 13 bases between the two ends. CDR3 region: CSVNGGQPYEQYF. Written as DNA, the CDR3 is TGCAGCGTTAACGGGGGACAGCCCTACGAGCAGTACTTC.

At least ten counts were recorded for this clone. This chain joins TRBV4-1 and TRBJ2-3; TRBD1 agrees at 7 bases. This CDR3 contains 18 residues. Germline V gene sequence: CDR1 MGHRA, CDR2 YSYEKL. Germline trimming cut 2 bases from V and 2 bases from J; bases unmatched to any gene: 13. The CDR3 region has the DNA TGCGCCAGCAGCCAAAAGACGGGACAGCTACTTTACACAGATACGCAGTATTTT. Its protein product is CASSQKTGQLLYTDTQYF.

V is TRBV7-6 and J is TRBJ2-3; 11 nucleotides align to TRBD2. The CDR3 sequence is 18 residues long. V lost 3 bases, J lost 3 bases, and 11 bases stayed unmatched. In germline, CDR1 is SGHVS, CDR2 FNYEAQ. The CDR3 DNA follows: TGTGCCAGCAGCTTGGTTTTAGCGGGGGGGCCGAGGACAGATACGCAGTATTTT. Its translation: CASSLVLAGGPRTDTQYF. Together with reference TRBV7-6 and TRBJ2-3, the CDR3 gives the full variable domain: GAGVSQSPRYKVTKRGQDVALRCDPISGHVSLYWYRQALGQGPEFLTYFNYEAQQDKSGLPNDRFSAERPEGSISTLTIQRTEQRDSAMYRCASSLVLAGGPRTDTQYFGPGTRLTVL.

This clone has a handful of counts. This rearrangement joins TRBV28 to TRBJ1-1; D remains ambiguous. In germline, CDR1 is MDHEN, CDR2 SYDVKM. Deletions cut 4 bases from V and 2 bases from J, with 14 bases between. The length of the CDR3 is 15 residues. CDR3 DNA: TGTGCCAGCAGTTCCCCTAGTGCGAGAAACACTGAAGCTTTCTTT. Translating it yields CASSSPSARNTEAFF.

The J gene is TRBJ2-3, the V gene TRBV10-3; 9 bases map to TRBD1. CDR3 length equals 15 residues. V lost 4 bases and J lost 1; bases outside the gene matches: 3. Germline CDR1 is ENHRY and CDR2 is SYGVKD. The CDR3 region has the DNA TGTGCCATCAGTGTACAGGGGGCAGGCACAGATACGCAGTATTTT. Its protein is CAISVQGAGTDTQYF.

J is TRBJ2-7 and V is TRBV30; tentative D call: TRBD2 (7 bases). The V end lost 8 bases, the J end lost 6 bases, and 11 bases lay between the germline ends. From germline, CDR1 is GTSNPN and CDR2 SVGIG (reference sequence). This CDR3 has 10 residues. CDR3 amino acids: CAGGGLEQYF. Here the CDR3 DNA reads TGTGCCGGCGGGGGCCTCGAGCAGTACTTC.

The chain employs TRBV6-5 and TRBJ2-5; 11 bases align to TRBD2. V gave up 6 bases and J gave up 5 bases; unmatched junction bases: 5. Looked up from germline, CDR1 is MNHEY and CDR2 is SVGAGI. The CDR3 has 14 residues. CDR3 DNA sequence: TGTGCCAGCAGAGAACTAGCGGGGGTGGAGACCCAGTACTTC. Protein sequence: CASRELAGVETQYF.

The rearrangement uses TRBV7-2 and TRBJ1-1, with D hard to call. The V and J ends lost 2 bases and 5 bases respectively, with 9 bases between them. CDR1 SGHTA and CDR2 FQGNSA come from the germline V gene. This CDR3 spans 13 amino acids. CDR3 sequence reads: CASSLRIRTEAFF. The CDR3 region has the DNA TGTGCCAGCAGCTTAAGGATAAGGACTGAAGCTTTCTTT.

This clone was recorded a few times. This chain joins TRBV5-4 and TRBJ2-1, with 15 bases that match TRBD2. Losses at the gene ends were 4 bases for V and 10 bases for J; bases not matched to a gene: 12. CDR1 and CDR2 (germline): SGHNT, YYREEE (reference sequence). The CDR3 is made up of 17 amino acids. CDR3 DNA: TGTGCCAGCAGCCCCGGACTAGCGGGGGGGAACCCTTTGGAGCAGTTCTTC. Amino acid sequence: CASSPGLAGGNPLEQFF. Filled out from reference TRBV5-4 and TRBJ2-1, the complete variable domain reads ETGVTQSPTHLIKTRGQQVTLRCSSQSGHNTVSWYQQALGQGPQFIFQYYREEENGRGNFPPRFSGLQFPNYSSELNVNALELDDSALYLCASSPGLAGGNPLEQFFGPGTRLTVL.

About this clone itself: This specimen includes other DNA sequences encoding the same CDR3. The chain uses TRBV19 and TRBJ1-2; TRBD1 is a possible D gene (6 bases). The germline V and J ends were trimmed by 5 bases and 8 bases, with 21 bases remaining between them. The CDR3 runs to 15 residues. Germline-derived CDR1 and CDR2 are LNHDA and SQIVND (reference sequence). The CDR3 nucleotides are TGTGCCAGTAGTTCGCGAGGTGGCAGGGGAGGCGGCTACACCTTC. Amino acids: CASSSRGGRGGGYTF. The full variable domain, completed using reference TRBV19 and TRBJ1-2, is DGGITQSPKYLFRKEGQNVTLSCEQNLNHDAMYWYRQDPGQGLRLIYYSQIVNDFQKGDIAEGYSVSREKKESFPLTVTSAQKNPTAFYLCASSSRGGRGGGYTFGSGTRLTVV.

The J gene is TRBJ1-6, the V gene TRBV25-1, with 8 bases fitting TRBD1. The CDR3 sequence is 13 residues long. The trim removed 6 bases at V and 5 bases at J, leaving 0 bases unmatched. Germline CDR1 and CDR2: MGHDK and SYGVNS. The CDR3 nucleotides are TGTGCCAGCAGGGACAGGGATAATTCACCCCTCCACTTT. As protein: CASRDRDNSPLHF.

This clone has only a few counts. The V and J genes are TRBV29-1 and TRBJ1-2; D is undetermined. Between the trimmed V and J ends, which lost 3 bases and 3 bases, there was a span of 11 bases. Germline V gene lookup returns CDR1 SQVTM and CDR2 ANQGSEA. The length of the CDR3 is 13 residues. The CDR3 is CSVEENEYYGYTF. Here the CDR3 DNA reads TGCAGCGTTGAGGAGAACGAATACTATGGCTACACCTTC.

This clone was picked up a small number of times. At one boundary the junction diverges from the germline segment, which might be a read error. V and J are TRBV6-1 and TRBJ2-7; weak D call: TRBD2 (5 bases). The CDR3 loop spans 11 amino acids. Per the germline V gene, CDR1 is MNHNS and CDR2 is SASEGT. CDR3: CAGSGVYEQYF. Here the CDR3 DNA reads TGTGCCGGCAGCGGTGTCTACGAGCAGTACTTC.

This clone was recorded only once. CDR3 protein: CAWRATGTAQETQYF. DNA for the CDR3: TGTGCCTGGAGAGCTACTGGGACGGCCCAAGAGACCCAGTACTTC. The chain carries TRBV30 and TRBJ2-5; D possibly matches TRBD1 or TRBD2 (5 bases each). Trimming stripped 3 bases from V and 1 base from J, with 15 bases between. The CDR3 spans 15 residues. In germline, CDR1 is GTSNPN, CDR2 SVGIG (reference sequence).

This chain joins TRBV5-1 and TRBJ2-3; 9 bases line up with TRBD1. Trimming cost V 3 bases and J 1 base; bases outside gene matches: 3. The CDR3 sequence is 15 residues long. Germline assignment: CDR1 SGHRS and CDR2 YFSETQ. The chain's CDR3 is CASSSRDRGTDTQYF. The CDR3 region has the DNA TGCGCCAGCAGCTCCCGGGACAGGGGCACAGATACGCAGTATTTT.

This chain links TRBV30 with TRBJ1-4; no firm D call. Per germline, CDR1 GTSNPN and CDR2 SVGIG (reference sequence). With 7 bases removed from V and 8 bases from J, the gap between germline ends came to 14 bases. This CDR3 comprises 12 residues. The CDR3 DNA reads TGTGCCTTCAGAATGAGTGGGGAAAAACTGTTTTTT. Translated, it gives CAFRMSGEKLFF.

This clone was recorded a few times. This sequence joins TRBV28 and TRBJ2-2; 8 positions match TRBD1. V shed 5 bases and J 6 bases; nucleotides not matched to a gene: 8. The CDR3 loop spans 15 amino acids. CDR1 and CDR2 from the germline V gene are MDHEN and SYDVKM. This chain's CDR3 is CASSTPGTGPGELFF. For the CDR3, the DNA is TGTGCCAGCAGTACCCCGGGGACAGGCCCCGGGGAGCTGTTTTTT.

The chain is built from TRBV19 and TRBJ2-7, with 8 bases fitting TRBD1. The V gene end was trimmed by 9 bases and the J gene end by 1 base; junction bases not matched to a gene: 2. The CDR3 totals 12 residues. CDR1 LNHDA and CDR2 SQIVND come from the germline V gene (reference sequence). Here the CDR3 reads CASGQGSYEQYF. In nucleotides, the CDR3 is TGTGCCAGCGGACAGGGATCCTACGAGCAGTACTTC.

The gene calls are TRBV9 and TRBJ1-1; D gene unclear. Trimming removed 3 bases at V and 1 base at J, with 10 bases between. The CDR3 runs 14 residues. Germline values: CDR1 SGDLS, CDR2 YYNGEE. The CDR3 region has the DNA TGTGCCAGCAGCGGCCCCGCGGGGAACACTGAAGCTTTCTTT. Protein sequence: CASSGPAGNTEAFF.

Only one count was recorded for this clone. A read error may produce the germline difference seen at one junction end. The V and J genes are TRBV7-7 and TRBJ2-7, with 9 nucleotides matching TRBD2. Germline V lookup: CDR1 SSHAT, CDR2 FNYEAQ (reference sequence). The CDR3 runs 14 residues. Here the CDR3 DNA reads TGTGCTAGCAGCCCGGGTAGCGGGGGATACGAGCAGTACTTC. It codes for CASSPGSGGYEQYF.